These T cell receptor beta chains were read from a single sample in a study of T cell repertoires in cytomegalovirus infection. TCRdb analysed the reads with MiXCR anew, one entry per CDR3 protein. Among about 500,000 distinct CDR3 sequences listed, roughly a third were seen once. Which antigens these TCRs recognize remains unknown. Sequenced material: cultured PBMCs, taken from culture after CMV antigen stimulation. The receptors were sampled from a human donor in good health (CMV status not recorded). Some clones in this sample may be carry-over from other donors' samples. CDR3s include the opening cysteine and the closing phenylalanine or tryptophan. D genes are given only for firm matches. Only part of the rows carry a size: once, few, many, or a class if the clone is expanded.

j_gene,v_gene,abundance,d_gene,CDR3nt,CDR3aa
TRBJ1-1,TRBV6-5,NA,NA,TGTGCCAGCAGTTACTCTGGGACGAACACTGAAGCTTTCTTT,CASSYSGTNTEAFF
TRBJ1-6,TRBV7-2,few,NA,TGTGCCAGCAGCTTAATTGAGGCCAGGGCTAATTCACCCCTCCACTTT,CASSLIEARANSPLHF
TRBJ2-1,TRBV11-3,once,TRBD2,TGTGCCAGCAGCTTAGAGCGGTGGGGACTAGCGGGCCCGAGCTCCTACAATGAGCAGTTCTTC,CASSLERWGLAGPSSYNEQFF
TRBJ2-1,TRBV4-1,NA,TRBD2,TGCGCCAGCAGCCAAGTCAGTGCGGGAGTAGCCTACAATGAGCAGTTCTTC,CASSQVSAGVAYNEQFF
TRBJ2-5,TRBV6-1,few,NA,TGTGCCAGCAGAAGACAGCGGACCCAGTACTTC,CASRRQRTQYF
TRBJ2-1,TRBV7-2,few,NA,TGTGCCAGCAGCTTAGCGGGCCTTTCCAATGAGCAGTTCTTC,CASSLAGLSNEQFF
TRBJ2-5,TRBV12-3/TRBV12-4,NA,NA,TGTGCCAGCAGAGAGGCAGGGGAGACCCAGTACTTC,CASREAGETQYF
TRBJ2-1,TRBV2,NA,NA,TGTGCCAGCAGTGTCGCGGGGCTTGGGACCAATGAGCAGTTCTTC,CASSVAGLGTNEQFF
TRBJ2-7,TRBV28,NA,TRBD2,TGTGCCAGCATCAGACTAGCTGGGTCCTACGAGCAGTACTTC,CASIRLAGSYEQYF
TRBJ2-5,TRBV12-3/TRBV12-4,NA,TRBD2,TGTGCCAGCAGTTTGGCACTAGCGGAGACTTACCAAGAGACCCAGTACTTC,CASSLALAETYQETQYF
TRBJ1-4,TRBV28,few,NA,TGTGCCAGCAGCCCTGAACAACAGGGCCTCAGGGAAAAACTGTTTTTT,CASSPEQQGLREKLFF
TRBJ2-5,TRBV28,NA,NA,TGTGCCAGCACCGGAACACCAACCCAAGAGACCCAGTACTTC,CASTGTPTQETQYF
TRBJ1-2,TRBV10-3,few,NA,TGTGCCATCAGTTTCGGGGGAGATGGCTACACCTTC,CAISFGGDGYTF
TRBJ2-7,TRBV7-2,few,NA,TGTGCCAGCAGCCCTCGGGGCCTACTTCGGCGGCCATCAACCTACGAGCAGTACTTC,CASSPRGLLRRPSTYEQYF
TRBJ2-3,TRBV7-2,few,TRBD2,TGTGCCAGCAGCTTTGGCCCGCTTGCGGGAGAACCAGATACGCAGTATTTT,CASSFGPLAGEPDTQYF
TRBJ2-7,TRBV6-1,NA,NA,TGTGCCAGCAGCACGCTTGCGGTGGGGGAGCAGTACTTC,CASSTLAVGEQYF
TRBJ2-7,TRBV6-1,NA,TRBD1,TGTGCCAGCAGTATCACAGGGGTCGAGCAGTACTTC,CASSITGVEQYF
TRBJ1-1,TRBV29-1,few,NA,TGCAGCGTTACAACGGCCAGTAAGGGCACTGAAGCTTTCTTT,CSVTTASKGTEAFF
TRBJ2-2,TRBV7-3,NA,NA,TGTGCCAGCAGCTTAGCGGGGACGGTAACCGGGGAGCTGTTTTTT,CASSLAGTVTGELFF
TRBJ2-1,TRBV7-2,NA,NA,TGTGCCAGCAGCTCCCCTCCCAGGGATGAGCAGTTCTTC,CASSSPPRDEQFF
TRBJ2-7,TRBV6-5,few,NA,TGTGCCAGCAGTTACGGCTACTACTACGAGCAGTACTTC,CASSYGYYYEQYF
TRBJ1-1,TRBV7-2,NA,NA,TGTGCCAGCAGCCAGACAGGTATTTGGAACACTGAAGCTTTCTTT,CASSQTGIWNTEAFF
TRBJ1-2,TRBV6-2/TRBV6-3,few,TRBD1,TGTGCCAGCGGACAGGGCCCCTATGGCTACACCTTC,CASGQGPYGYTF
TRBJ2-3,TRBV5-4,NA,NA,TGTGCCAGCAGCCCCACCACCCAAACAGATACGCAGTATTTT,CASSPTTQTDTQYF
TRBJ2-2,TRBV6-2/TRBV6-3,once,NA,TGTGCCAGCAGTTCCATCGGACGGGTGAACACCGGGGAGCTGTTTTTT,CASSSIGRVNTGELFF
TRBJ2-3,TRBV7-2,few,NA,TGTGCCAGCAGCCCCGAGAGGGTCGCAGATACGCAGTATTTT,CASSPERVADTQYF
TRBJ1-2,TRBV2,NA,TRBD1,TGTGCCAGCAGTGCGAGGACAGGGTTCTACACCTTC,CASSARTGFYTF
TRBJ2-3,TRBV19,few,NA,TGTGCCAGTAGTATCGGGTCCGTACCTACAGATACGCAGTATTTT,CASSIGSVPTDTQYF
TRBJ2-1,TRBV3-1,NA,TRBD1,TGTGCCAGCAGCCGCCCCGGGACAGTGGGGGATGAGCAGTTCTTC,CASSRPGTVGDEQFF
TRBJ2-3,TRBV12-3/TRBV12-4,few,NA,TGTGCCAGCCAGAGAGCAGATACGCAGTATTTT,CASQRADTQYF
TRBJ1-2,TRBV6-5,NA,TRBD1,TGTGCCAGCAGGAATCTGGACAGGGCCCTCTATGGCTACACCTTC,CASRNLDRALYGYTF
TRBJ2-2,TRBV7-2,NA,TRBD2,TGTGCCAGCAGCTTACCAACTAGCGGAACCGGGGAGCTGTTTTTT,CASSLPTSGTGELFF
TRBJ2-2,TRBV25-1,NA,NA,TGTGCCAGCCGCGGATCAAGTAACACCGGGGAGCTGTTTTTT,CASRGSSNTGELFF
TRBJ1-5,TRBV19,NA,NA,TGTGCCAGTAGTTTAGAAAACGACCTACGACGTCAGCCCCAGCATTTT,CASSLENDLRRQPQHF
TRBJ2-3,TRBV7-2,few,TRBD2,TGTGCCAGCAGCTTACAACCTAGCGGATTGGCTTTTGTTACGCAGTATTTT,CASSLQPSGLAFVTQYF
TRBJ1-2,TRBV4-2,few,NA,TGTGCCAGCAGCCAAGTATTCGCCAGAAAAGGGGACTACTATGGCTACACCTTC,CASSQVFARKGDYYGYTF
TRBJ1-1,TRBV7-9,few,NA,TGTGCCAGCAGCTTTTGGCAGGGGAACACTGAAGCTTTCTTT,CASSFWQGNTEAFF
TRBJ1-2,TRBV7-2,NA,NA,TGTGCCAGCAGCTTAGATCTCCAGGTGACGCATGGCTACACCTTC,CASSLDLQVTHGYTF
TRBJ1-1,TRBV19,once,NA,TGTGCCACCTCCTTGGGCAGGAACACTGAAGCTTTCTTT,CATSLGRNTEAFF
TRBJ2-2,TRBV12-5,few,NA,TGTGCTAGTGGCCTGAACGCGAACACCGGGGAGCTGTTTTTT,CASGLNANTGELFF
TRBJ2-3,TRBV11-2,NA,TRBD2,TGTGCCAGCAGCCCGGGGACTAGTGGCTATGCAGATACGCAGTATTTT,CASSPGTSGYADTQYF
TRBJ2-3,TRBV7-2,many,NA,TGTGCCAGCAGCTTGGGGTGGGCAAGCACAGATACGCAGTATTTT,CASSLGWASTDTQYF
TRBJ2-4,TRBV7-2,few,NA,TGTGCCAGCAGCTTATCGGGCTTTATCCTAGCCAAAAACATTCAGTACTTC,CASSLSGFILAKNIQYF
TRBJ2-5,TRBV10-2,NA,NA,TGCGCCAGCAAGAGGGGTCAGGGGCAAGAGACCCAGTACTTC,CASKRGQGQETQYF
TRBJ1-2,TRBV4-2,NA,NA,TGTGCCAGCAGCCAAGATTCCGCCGGGGACTACACCTTC,CASSQDSAGDYTF
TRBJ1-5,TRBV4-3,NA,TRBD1,TGCGCCAGCAGCCACCTCTCGGGGCAGGGGGCGGGCAATCAGCCCCAGCATTTT,CASSHLSGQGAGNQPQHF
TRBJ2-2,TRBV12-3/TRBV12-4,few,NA,TGTGCCAGCAGTTTAGGGACTCCCACCGGGGAGCTGTTTTTT,CASSLGTPTGELFF
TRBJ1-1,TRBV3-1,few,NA,TGTGCCAGCAGCCAAGTGGGGGCCGCGGACACTGAAGCTTTCTTT,CASSQVGAADTEAFF
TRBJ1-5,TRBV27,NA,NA,TGTGCCAGCTCCCGCCGGGACGCCAATCAGCCCCAGCATTTT,CASSRRDANQPQHF
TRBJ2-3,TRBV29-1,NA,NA,TGCAGCGTTGAACAATGGGGACTTTCACGCACAGATACGCAGTATTTT,CSVEQWGLSRTDTQYF